This TCR beta chain stems from a study of cytotoxic CD8 clonotypes in ibrutinib-treated CLL. Whole-study context: Within the patient group, eleven to twelve were relapsed/refractory and some 15 treatment-naive, and 17 were IGHV unmutated. Mean values per sample were around 250,000 productive templates and tens of thousands of productive rearrangements. Whole-study results and caveats: Exceeding age-matched healthy donors, baseline clonality also tracked the counts of circulating CD8+ T cells.

The intended depth for sequencing was 1 in 200,000 to 1 in 1 million T cells. Repertoires were generated with immunoSEQ multiplex PCR, while TCRdb's copy carries only in-frame clones and drops some. The table records over 200,000 clones, roughly 65% of them present only once. CDR1 SGHAT and CDR2 FQNNGV come from the germline V gene. CDR3 length: 15 residues. V gave up 2 bases and J gave up 0 bases, with 10 bases separating them. With regard to this clone: Its antigen is still unknown.

V and J are TRBV11-2 and TRBJ1-1; D is uncertain. The sequence derives from a human donor with chronic lymphocytic leukemia. This material consisted of PBMCs, taken after 12 months of ibrutinib treatment. The CDR3 DNA reads TGTGCCAGCAGCTTATACGGGAGGCTGAACACTGAAGCTTTCTTT. The encoded protein is CASSLYGRLNTEAFF.